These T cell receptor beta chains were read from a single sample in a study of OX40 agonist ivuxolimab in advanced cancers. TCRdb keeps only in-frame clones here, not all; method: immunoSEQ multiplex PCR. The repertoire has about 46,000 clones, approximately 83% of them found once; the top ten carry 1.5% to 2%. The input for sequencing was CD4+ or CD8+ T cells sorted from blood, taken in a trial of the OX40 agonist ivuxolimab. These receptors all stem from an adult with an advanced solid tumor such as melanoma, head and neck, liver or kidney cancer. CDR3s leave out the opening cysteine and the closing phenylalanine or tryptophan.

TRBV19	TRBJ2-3	ASSRTADTQY
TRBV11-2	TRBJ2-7	AGTIGQY
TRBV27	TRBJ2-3	ASKSGGRTDTQY
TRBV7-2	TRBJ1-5	ASSTGTGVNQPQH
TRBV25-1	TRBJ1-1	ASSDGLNTEAF
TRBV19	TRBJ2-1	ASSIVGTLYNEQF
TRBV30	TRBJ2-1	AWGSGGQYNEQF
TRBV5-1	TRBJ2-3	ASSFQAGGASMGDTQY
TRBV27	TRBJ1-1	ASSSPNRQGAEAF
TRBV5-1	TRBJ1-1	ASKGGALNTEAF
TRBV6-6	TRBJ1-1	ASSYPRGLGQEAF
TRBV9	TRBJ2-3	ASSESGRAGGDTQY
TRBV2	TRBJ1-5	ASRGDRAQQPQH
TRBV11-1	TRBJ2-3	ASSLPGFTDTQY
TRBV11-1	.	ASSPTGYEQY
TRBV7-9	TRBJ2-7	ASSPPAGEPYEQY
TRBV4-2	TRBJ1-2	ASSQDQGQSRGYT
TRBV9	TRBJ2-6	ASSFPGANVLT
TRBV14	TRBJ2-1	ASSQFPQGASEQF
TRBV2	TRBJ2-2	ASRLGTESTGELF
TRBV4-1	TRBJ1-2	ASSQGTGVRYGYT
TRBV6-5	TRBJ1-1	ASRWSGRLNTEAF
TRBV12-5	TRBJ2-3	ASAPIRGGWGTDTQY
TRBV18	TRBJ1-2	ASSPRGSGYGYT
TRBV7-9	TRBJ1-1	ASSLVGNTEAF
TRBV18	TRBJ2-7	ASSPDFAYEQY
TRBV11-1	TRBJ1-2	ASSTNGDNYGYT
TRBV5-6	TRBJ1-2	ASSLAVNNYGYT
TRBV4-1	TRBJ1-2	ASSQTLAYGYT
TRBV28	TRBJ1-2	ASSFVGRGTSNYGYT
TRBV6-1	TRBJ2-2	ASSWTGANTGELF
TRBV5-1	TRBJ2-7	ASSLQGTYEQY
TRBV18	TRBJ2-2	ASSLQGVYTGELF
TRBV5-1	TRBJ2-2	ASSLAGTSTIGELF
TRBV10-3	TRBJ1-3	AISTPSSGNTIY
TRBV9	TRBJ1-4	ASSHTVAGPNEKLF
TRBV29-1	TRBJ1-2	SAPSPARYGYT
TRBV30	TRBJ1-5	ALASGLEQPQH
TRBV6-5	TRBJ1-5	ASGQGGGNQPQH
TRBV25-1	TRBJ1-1	ASSENMDTEAF